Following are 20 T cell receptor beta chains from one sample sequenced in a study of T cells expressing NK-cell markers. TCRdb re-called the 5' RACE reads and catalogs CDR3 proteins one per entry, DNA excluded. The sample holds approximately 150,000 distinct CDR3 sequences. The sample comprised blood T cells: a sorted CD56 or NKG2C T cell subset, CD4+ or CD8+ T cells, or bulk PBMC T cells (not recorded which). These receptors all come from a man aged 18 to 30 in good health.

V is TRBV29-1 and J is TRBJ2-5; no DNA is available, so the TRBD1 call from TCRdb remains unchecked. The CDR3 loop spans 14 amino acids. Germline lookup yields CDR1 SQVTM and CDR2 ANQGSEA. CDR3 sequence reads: CSVEGGNFQETQYF.

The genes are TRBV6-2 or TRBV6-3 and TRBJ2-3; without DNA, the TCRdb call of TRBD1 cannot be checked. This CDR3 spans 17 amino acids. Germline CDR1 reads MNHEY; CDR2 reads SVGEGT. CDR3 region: CASSYSRAGRATDTQYF.

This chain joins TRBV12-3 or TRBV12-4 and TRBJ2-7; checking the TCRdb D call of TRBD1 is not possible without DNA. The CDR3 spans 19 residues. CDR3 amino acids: CASSPTGQLTTGVHYEQYF.

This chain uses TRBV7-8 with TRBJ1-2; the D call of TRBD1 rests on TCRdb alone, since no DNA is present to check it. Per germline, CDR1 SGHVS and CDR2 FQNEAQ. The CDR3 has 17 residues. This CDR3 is CASSLDPLTGLDYGYTF.

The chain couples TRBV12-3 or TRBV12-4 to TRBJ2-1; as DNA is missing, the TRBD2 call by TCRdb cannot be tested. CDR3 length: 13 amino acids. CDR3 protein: CASGLAGGNEQFF.

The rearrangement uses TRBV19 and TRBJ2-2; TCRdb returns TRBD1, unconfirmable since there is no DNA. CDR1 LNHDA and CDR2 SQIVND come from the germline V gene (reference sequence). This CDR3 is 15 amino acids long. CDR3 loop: CASSYRGSNTGELFF.

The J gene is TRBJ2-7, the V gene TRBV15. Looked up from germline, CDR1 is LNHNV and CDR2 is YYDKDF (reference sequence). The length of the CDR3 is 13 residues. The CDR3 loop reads CATSGTQSYEQYF.

CDR3 in amino acids: CSVAPLDRGFYGYTF. The chain recombines TRBV29-1 with TRBJ1-2; checking the TCRdb D call of TRBD1 is not possible without DNA. CDR3 length: 15 amino acids. The germline CDR1 and CDR2 sequences are SQVTM and ANQGSEA.

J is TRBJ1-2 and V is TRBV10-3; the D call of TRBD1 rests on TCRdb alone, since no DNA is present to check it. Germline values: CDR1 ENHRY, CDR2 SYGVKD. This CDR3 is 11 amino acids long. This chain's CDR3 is CAINGGGGYTF.

CDR3 amino acids: CAISGSGELFF. This rearrangement joins TRBV10-3 to TRBJ2-2. Germline CDR1 reads ENHRY; CDR2 reads SYGVKD. The CDR3 has 11 residues.

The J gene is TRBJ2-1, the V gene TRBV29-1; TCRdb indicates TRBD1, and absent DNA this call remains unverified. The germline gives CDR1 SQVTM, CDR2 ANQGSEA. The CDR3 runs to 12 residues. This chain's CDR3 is CSVEVGGNEQFF.

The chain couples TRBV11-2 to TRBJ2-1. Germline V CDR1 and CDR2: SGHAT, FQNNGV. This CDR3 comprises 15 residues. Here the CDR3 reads CASTLVWGSGNEQFF.

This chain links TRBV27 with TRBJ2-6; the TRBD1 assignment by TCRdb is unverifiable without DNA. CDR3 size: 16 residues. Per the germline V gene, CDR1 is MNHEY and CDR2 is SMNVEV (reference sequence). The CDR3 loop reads CASSLTGNTGANVLTF.

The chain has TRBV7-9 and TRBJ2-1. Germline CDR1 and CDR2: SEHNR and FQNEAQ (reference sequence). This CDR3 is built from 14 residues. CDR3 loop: CASSRGGPYNEQFF.

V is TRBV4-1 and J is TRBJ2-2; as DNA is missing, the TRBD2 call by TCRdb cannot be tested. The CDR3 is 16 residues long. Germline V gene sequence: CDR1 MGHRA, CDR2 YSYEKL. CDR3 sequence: CASSPTSRFDTGELFF.

The CDR3 spells CSVDGGRDEQYF. This sequence joins TRBV29-1 and TRBJ2-7; the TRBD2 assignment by TCRdb is unverifiable without DNA. The CDR3 extends over 12 amino acids. Germline V gives CDR1 SQVTM, CDR2 ANQGSEA.

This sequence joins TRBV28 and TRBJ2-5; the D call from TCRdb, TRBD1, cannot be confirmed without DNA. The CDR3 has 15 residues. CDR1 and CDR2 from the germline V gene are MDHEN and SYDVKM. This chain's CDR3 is CASSLGAGSFRPQYF.

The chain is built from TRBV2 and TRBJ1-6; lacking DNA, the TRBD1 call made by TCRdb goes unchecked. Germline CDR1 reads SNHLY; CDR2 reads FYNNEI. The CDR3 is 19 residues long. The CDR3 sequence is CASTRQGVILSSYNSPLHF.

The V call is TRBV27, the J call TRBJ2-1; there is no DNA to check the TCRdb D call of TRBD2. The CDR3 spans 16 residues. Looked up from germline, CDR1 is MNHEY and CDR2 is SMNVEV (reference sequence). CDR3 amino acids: CASSSVTSGIYNEQFF.

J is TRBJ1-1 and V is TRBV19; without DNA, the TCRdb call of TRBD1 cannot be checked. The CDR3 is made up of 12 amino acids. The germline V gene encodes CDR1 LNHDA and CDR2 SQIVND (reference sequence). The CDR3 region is CASGGRGNEAFF.